This T cell receptor (beta chain) is drawn from a study of blood T cell repertoires in COVID-19. Study at large: Acute-phase and convalescent COVID-19 samples originated in the United States, Italy and Spain. Sample material is recorded as cDNA or gDNA derived from T cells, B-cell-depleted T cells, or PBMCs.

The CDR3 is made up of 12 amino acids. Trimming removed 5 bases from V and 2 bases from J; junction bases left unmatched: 0. CDR1 and CDR2 (germline): SGHNT, YYREEE (reference sequence). Assay used: immunoSEQ multiplex PCR; TCRdb lists only in-frame clones, some missing. The sample includes about 140,000 clones, approximately 80% of them seen just once. This rearrangement joins TRBV5-4 to TRBJ1-2, with 7 bases matching TRBD1. Sequencing was performed on peripheral blood. The sequence came from a man between 65 and 80 years old who had recovered from COVID-19. CDR3 region: CASRQGNYGYTF. As DNA, the CDR3 is TGTGCCAGCAGACAGGGGAACTATGGCTACACCTTC.